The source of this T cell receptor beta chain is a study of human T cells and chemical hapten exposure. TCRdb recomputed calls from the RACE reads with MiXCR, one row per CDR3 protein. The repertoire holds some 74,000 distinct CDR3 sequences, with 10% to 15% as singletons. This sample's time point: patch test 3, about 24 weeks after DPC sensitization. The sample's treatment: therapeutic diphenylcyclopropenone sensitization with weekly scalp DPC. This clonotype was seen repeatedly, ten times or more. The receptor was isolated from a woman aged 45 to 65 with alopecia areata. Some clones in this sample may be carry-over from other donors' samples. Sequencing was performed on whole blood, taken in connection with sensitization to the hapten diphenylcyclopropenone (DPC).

Here the CDR3 reads CASSPGQGYGYTF. Here the CDR3 DNA reads TGTGCCAGCAGCCCCGGACAGGGGTACGGCTACACCTTC. The rearrangement links TRBV5-6 to TRBJ1-2; the match to TRBD1 covers 9 bases. CDR1 SGHDT and CDR2 YYEEEE come from the germline V gene. The ends lost 4 bases at V and 8 bases at J; junction bases unmatched: 6. This CDR3 region has 13 residues.